This T cell receptor beta chain was profiled in a study of lymphopenia after photon versus proton radiotherapy. In its sample, this clone was seen once. The antigen remains unidentified. Study findings and constraints: In patients who died, overall survival fell as post-nadir TCR diversity dropped more. After lymphocyte nadir, photon-treated repertoires showed oligoclonal expansion, especially CD8+ Temra.

Method: immunoSEQ multiplex PCR; TCRdb's copy keeps in-frame clones and lacks some. This sample has about 40,000 clones, with just over 85% found just once. This CDR3 is built from 15 residues. Germline V gives CDR1 SNHLY, CDR2 FYNNEI. The V and J ends lost 4 bases and 7 bases respectively, with 17 bases between them. The origin of this receptor is a woman in her sixties or seventies with pancreatic cancer. Some clones in this sample may be carry-over from other donors' samples. V gene TRBV2 combines with J gene TRBJ2-4, with D perhaps given as TRBD1 or TRBD2 (6 bases each). The sample in question was peripheral blood, obtained from a patient treated with proton-based radiotherapy. The CDR3 nucleotides read TGTGCCAGCAGTGGGGGGGCAGTCCAAGGTAACATTCAGTACTTC. Translated, it gives CASSGGAVQGNIQYF.